The rows below give T cell receptor beta chains drawn from one sample of a study of T cells after yellow fever vaccination. TCRdb passed the 5' RACE reads through MiXCR, listing each CDR3 protein once. The repertoire holds some 500,000 distinct CDR3 sequences, with approximately 15% as singletons. Sample: PBMCs, taken on the day of the yellow fever booster vaccination. Receptor source: a man between 25 and 39 years old who received the YFV17D yellow fever vaccine. The CDR3 runs from the conserved cysteine through the conserved F or W. Fields, in order: D gene, clone size, J gene, V gene, CDR3 DNA, CDR3 protein. The D gene is left open where the match is weak. Clone size is shown for a subset of rows, as once, few, many or a class of expanded clone.

>.|few|TRBJ2-7|TRBV29-1
TGCAGCGTTTCCGAAGGCATACGAGGGGAGCAGTACTTC
CSVSEGIRGEQYF
>.|many|TRBJ2-7|TRBV5-1
TGCGCCAGCAGCTTGAACGGGCCCAGAGGGGAGCAGTACTTC
CASSLNGPRGEQYF
>TRBD1|few|TRBJ2-7|TRBV7-2
TGTGCCAGCAGCACCGACGACAGGGTGGGTTACGAGCAGTACTTC
CASSTDDRVGYEQYF
>TRBD1|.|TRBJ2-5|TRBV20-1
TGCAGTGCTAGAACGGGACAGGGGAAGCAAGAGACCCAGTACTTC
CSARTGQGKQETQYF
>.|.|TRBJ2-7|TRBV6-2/TRBV6-3
TGTGCCAGCAGTTATTCAGGAGAGGTCTACGGCGAGCAGTACTTC
CASSYSGEVYGEQYF
>.|.|TRBJ2-1|TRBV5-1
TGCGCCAGCAGCGACGACTTGTACAATGAGCAGTTCTTC
CASSDDLYNEQFF
>.|.|TRBJ2-1|TRBV6-5
TGTGCCAGCGGGTACTCCTACAATGAGCAGTTCTTC
CASGYSYNEQFF
>TRBD2|few|TRBJ2-7|TRBV5-1
TGCGCCAGCAGTCTGGGGACTAGCGGGACTTCCGAGCAGTACTTC
CASSLGTSGTSEQYF
>TRBD1|.|TRBJ2-5|TRBV3-1
TGTGCCAGCAGCCCCGGGACAGGGTACGCAGTGACCCAGTACTTC
CASSPGTGYAVTQYF
>.|.|TRBJ2-1|TRBV13
TGTGCCAGCAGCAAAAGCGGGCGCTCCTACAATGAGCAGTTCTTC
CASSKSGRSYNEQFF
>.|few|TRBJ2-3|TRBV20-1
TGCAGTGCTACCACGCTAGGGGGAAATACCGAAAATACGCAGTATTTT
CSATTLGGNTENTQYF
>TRBD1|few|TRBJ2-3|TRBV30
TGTGCCTGGGCTCTGCCGGGACAGGGATTAGATACGCAGTATTTT
CAWALPGQGLDTQYF
>TRBD2|.|TRBJ2-7|TRBV7-2
TGTGCCAGCAGCTTCAGCTTTCCCGCTACCTCGGCCGGGAGGGCCTACGAGCAGTACTTC
CASSFSFPATSAGRAYEQYF
>.|.|TRBJ1-1|TRBV21-1
TGTGCCAGCAGCGCATTGGGACGGACACGAGGAACTGAAGCTTTCTTT
CASSALGRTRGTEAFF
>.|few|TRBJ1-2|TRBV5-6
TGTGCCAGCAGCGCCAAATTAAACTATGGCTACACCTTC
CASSAKLNYGYTF
>.|few|TRBJ2-5|TRBV6-5
TGTGCCAGCAGTTACTCGAGTTTACAAGAGACCCAGTACTTC
CASSYSSLQETQYF
>TRBD2|.|TRBJ2-7|TRBV9
TGTGCCAGCAGCGTAGGTGGGAGGGCCTCCGAGCAGTACTTC
CASSVGGRASEQYF
>TRBD2|.|TRBJ2-7|TRBV20-1
TGCAGTGCCAGACCGCTAGCGGGATCCTCCTACGAGCAGTACTTC
CSARPLAGSSYEQYF
>.|few|TRBJ1-1|TRBV6-1
TGTGCCAGCAGCACAGGTGGGGTGAGCACTGAAGCTTTCTTT
CASSTGGVSTEAFF
>TRBD2|few|TRBJ2-1|TRBV29-1
TGCAGCGTTGGCAGGGACATGGCTAGCGGGGCCACCAATGAGCAGTTCTTC
CSVGRDMASGATNEQFF
>.|.|TRBJ2-1|TRBV18
TGTGCCAGCTCACCATTGGGCAGGGACAATGAGCAGTTCTTC
CASSPLGRDNEQFF
>.|.|TRBJ2-7|TRBV11-2
TGTGCCAGCAGGGCGGCGGGTGGGTACGAGCAGTACTTC
CASRAAGGYEQYF
>TRBD1|.|TRBJ1-2|TRBV5-5
TGTGCCAGCAGCCCCCGGACAGGGGGCGCGAATTATGGCTACACCTTC
CASSPRTGGANYGYTF
>.|many|TRBJ1-1|TRBV3-1
TGTGCCAGCAGCCAAGATCGGTTTACAGGCACTGAAGCTTTCTTT
CASSQDRFTGTEAFF
>.|.|TRBJ2-7|TRBV25-1
TGTGCCAGGGGACCTTCGGGGCAGTACTTC
CARGPSGQYF
>TRBD1|many|TRBJ2-4|TRBV19
TGTGCCAGTAGTGACAGGGGTTCGAACATTCAGTACTTC
CASSDRGSNIQYF
>TRBD1|.|TRBJ2-1|TRBV5-4
TGTGCCAGCAGCCATCAGGGGGTCAGGCATGAGCAGTTCTTC
CASSHQGVRHEQFF
>.|few|TRBJ2-2|TRBV11-2
TGTGCCAGCAGACCCCCCACCGGGGAGCTGTTTTTT
CASRPPTGELFF
>.|many|TRBJ2-7|TRBV29-1
TGCAGCGTTGAAGGAGGGGGGGGTTACGAGCAGTACTTC
CSVEGGGGYEQYF
>.|.|TRBJ2-1|TRBV27
TGTGCCAGCACCAGCCGAGGCTCTGGACCCTACAATGAGCAGTTCTTC
CASTSRGSGPYNEQFF
>TRBD2|.|TRBJ2-2|TRBV7-2
TGTGCCAGCAGCTTAGTTGCTAGCGGGAACACCGGGGAGCTGTTTTTT
CASSLVASGNTGELFF
>TRBD2|.|TRBJ2-2|TRBV20-1
TGCTGTGCTAGAGATCGGTCTGGGGCTAGCGGAAACACCGGGGAGCTGTTTTTT
CCARDRSGASGNTGELFF
>.|.|TRBJ1-6|TRBV20-1
TGCAGTGCTCCACGGGCCAGGGGTCATTCACCCCTCCACTTT
CSAPRARGHSPLHF
>TRBD2|.|TRBJ2-1|TRBV6-2/TRBV6-3
TGTGCCAGCAGTTTCAGAGGACTAGCTCAGGGGAATGAGCAGTTCTTC
CASSFRGLAQGNEQFF